This T cell receptor beta chain comes out of a study of blood T cell repertoires in COVID-19. Study at large: COVID-19 samples collected from the United States, Italy and Spain covered acute and convalescent phases. From T cells, B-cell-depleted T cells, or PBMCs came the material, which was cDNA or gDNA.

In the original processing: Amplification of reference gene primers provided the estimated nucleated cell counts. Assay used: immunoSEQ multiplex PCR; TCRdb lists only in-frame clones, some missing. V, J and clone size reflect that table, while D and trimming were determined from the DNA. The profile shows roughly 90,000 clones, 80% of them singletons. The CDR3 is 15 residues long. The ends lost 7 bases at V and 5 bases at J; junction bases unmatched: 10. In germline, CDR1 is WNHNN, CDR2 SYGVQD (reference sequence). The rearrangement links TRBV10-1 to TRBJ2-2; the match to TRBD1 covers 7 bases. This receptor was obtained from a woman in her 70s with acute or convalescent COVID-19. The sample comprised peripheral blood. The CDR3 DNA follows: TGCGCCAGCACTCTGACAGGGACGTTGACCGGGGAGCTGTTTTTT. It translates to CASTLTGTLTGELFF.